The present entry profiles one T cell receptor beta chain with its context. This sample is drawn from a study of blood T cell repertoires in COVID-19. Study context: Samples came from the United States, Italy and Spain, spanning acute and convalescent COVID-19. T cells, B-cell-depleted T cells, or PBMCs supplied cDNA or gDNA.

Original handling: It was from reference gene primer amplification that nucleated cell counts were estimated. Measured with immunoSEQ multiplex PCR; TCRdb has only the in-frame clones, and not every one. V and J calls and clone size are as listed in that table; D and trimming were resolved from the DNA. The repertoire holds tens of thousands of clones, with roughly 85% as singletons. Enrollment of patients from Seattle took place during active infection, with longitudinal follow-up. The CDR3 spans 15 residues. Trimming removed 4 bases at V and 0 bases at J, with 10 bases between. Germline V gene lookup returns CDR1 MNHEY and CDR2 SVGAGI.

The sample taken for sequencing was peripheral blood. The TCR comes from a man aged 50 to 60 with COVID-19, enrolled during active disease. J is TRBJ1-3 and V is TRBV6-5; no definite D call. The CDR3 sequence is CASSSEIGSGNTIYF. The DNA of the CDR3 is TGTGCCAGCAGTTCCGAGATCGGCTCTGGAAACACCATATATTTT.